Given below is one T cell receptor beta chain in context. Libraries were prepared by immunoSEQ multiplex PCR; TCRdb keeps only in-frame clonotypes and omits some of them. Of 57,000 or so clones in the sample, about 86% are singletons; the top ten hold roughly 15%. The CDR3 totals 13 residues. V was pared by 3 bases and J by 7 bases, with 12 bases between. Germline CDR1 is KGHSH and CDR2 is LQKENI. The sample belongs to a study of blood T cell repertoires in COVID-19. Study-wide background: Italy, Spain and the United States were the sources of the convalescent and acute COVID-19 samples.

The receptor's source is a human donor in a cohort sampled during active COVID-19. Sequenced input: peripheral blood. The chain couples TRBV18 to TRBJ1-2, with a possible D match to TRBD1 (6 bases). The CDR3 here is CASSPIQGGGYTF. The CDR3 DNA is TGTGCCAGCTCACCTATACAGGGTGGTGGCTACACCTTC.